What follows describes a single TCR beta chain. Its antigen is undetermined. This sample was taken from a study of T cell responses to AZD1222 COVID-19 vaccine. The study's findings and limits: Across the whole spike, CD4 TCRs peaked at regions 160-218 and 743-854.

Germline assignment: CDR1 MDHEN and CDR2 SYDVKM. V lost 4 bases, J lost 4 bases, and 10 bases lay in between. This CDR3 is 13 amino acids long. Profiling relied on immunoSEQ multiplex PCR, and the TCRdb table lists in-frame clones only, not all of them. The data show roughly 160,000 clones, approximately 93% seen once. The clonotype comes from an adult in good health. The input for sequencing was peripheral blood, taken on day 0 of AZD1222 vaccination. V and J are TRBV28 and TRBJ1-2; D perhaps matches TRBD1 (5 bases). The CDR3 here is CASSSGPGYGYTF. CDR3 sequence (DNA): TGTGCCAGCAGTTCAGGGCCAGGCTATGGCTACACCTTC.